A selection of T cell receptor beta chains follows, all from one sample in a study of glioma-infiltrating T cells. MiXCR, applied by TCRdb to the multiplex PCR reads, yields one record per CDR3 protein. The data show some 40,000 distinct CDR3 sequences, about 20% seen once. Specimen: glioma tissue, nonneoplastic brain tissue, or PBMCs (not recorded which). These receptor sequences come from a human donor with low-grade glioma or glioblastoma, undergoing nonglioma brain surgery, or in good health (not recorded which). CDR3s include the opening cysteine and the closing phenylalanine or tryptophan. Fields, in order: D gene, clone size, V gene, J gene, CDR3 DNA, CDR3 protein. The D gene is left open where the match is weak. Some rows mark clone size as missing; the rest say once, few, many or name a class of expanded clone.

TRBD1	many	TRBV28	TRBJ1-5	TGTGCCAGCAGTTCGGGACAGGGGGATCAGCCCCAGCATTTT	CASSSGQGDQPQHF
NA	many	TRBV18	TRBJ1-1	TGTGCCAGCTCACCGAGAGGGGACACTGAAGCTTTCTTT	CASSPRGDTEAFF
TRBD2	many	TRBV6-1	TRBJ2-7	TGTGCCAGCAGATCAACTAGCGGGGGGTCGAGCTCCTACGAGCAGTACTTC	CASRSTSGGSSSYEQYF
NA	many	TRBV18	TRBJ2-5	TGTGCCAGCTCACCGTCTGAAGAGACCCAGTACTTC	CASSPSEETQYF
NA	many	TRBV10-2	TRBJ1-1	TGCGCCAGTTGGCCCGGGGCAATGAACACTGAAGCTTTCTTT	CASWPGAMNTEAFF
NA	many	TRBV6-4	TRBJ2-1	TGTGCCAGCAGTGACGGTGAGGGAGGTAATGAGCAGTTCTTC	CASSDGEGGNEQFF
NA	many	TRBV6-1	TRBJ2-7	TGTGCCAGCAGTCGGGACCGCATTTACTCCTACGAGCAGTACTTC	CASSRDRIYSYEQYF
TRBD2	NA	TRBV27	TRBJ2-3	TGTGCCAGCAGGGGGTACGGGGGGAATCGCACAGATACGCAGTATTTT	CASRGYGGNRTDTQYF
NA	many	TRBV4-1	TRBJ2-7	TGCGCCAGCAGCCAAGATAGCACCGGAGGCGGACCTCCCGAGCAGTACTTC	CASSQDSTGGGPPEQYF
TRBD1	many	TRBV4-1	TRBJ1-3	TGCGCCAGCAGCCGCGGACAGGGCCACTCTGGAAACACCATATATTTT	CASSRGQGHSGNTIYF
NA	many	TRBV28	TRBJ1-4	TGTGCCAGCAGTTTAAACGTAGGAGAAAAACTGTTTTTT	CASSLNVGEKLFF
NA	few	TRBV29-1	TRBJ2-5	TGCAGCGTTGCCAGGGACCAAGAGACCCAGTACTTC	CSVARDQETQYF
NA	many	TRBV3-1	TRBJ1-3	TGTGCCAGCAGCCAAGATAGGACCTCTGGAAACACCATATATTTT	CASSQDRTSGNTIYF
NA	few	TRBV5-4	TRBJ1-2	TGTGCCAGCAGCCCCGACGCTAACTATGGCTACACCTTC	CASSPDANYGYTF
TRBD2	many	TRBV6-4	TRBJ2-1	TGTGCCAGCAGTCTTAGCGGGGGAGACAATGAGCAGTTCTTC	CASSLSGGDNEQFF
NA	NA	TRBV19	TRBJ2-7	TGTGCCAGTAGTATAAGCAGTTCCGAAGAGCAGTACTTC	CASSISSSEEQYF
NA	many	TRBV7-9	TRBJ1-5	TGTGCCAGCAGCTTAGATGTAGGAGGAGATCTCAATCAGCCCCAGCATTTT	CASSLDVGGDLNQPQHF
NA	NA	TRBV27	TRBJ1-1	TGTGCCAGCAGGGCCGAGATGAACACTGAAGCTTCCTTC	CASRAEMNTEASF
NA	many	TRBV2	TRBJ1-1	TGTGCCAGCAGTGAAGGGGAAGGGGACACTGAAGCTTTCTTT	CASSEGEGDTEAFF
NA	many	TRBV6-1	TRBJ1-1	TGTGCCAGCAGTTCCGGGACAAGGAACACTGAAGCTTTCTTT	CASSSGTRNTEAFF
TRBD1	many	TRBV29-1	TRBJ1-1	TGCAGCGGGGGACAGGGGGCAGCGAATGAAGCTTTCTTT	CSGGQGAANEAFF
TRBD1	few	TRBV29-1	TRBJ2-1	TGCAGCGTAGACAGGGGACAGTTGGATGAGCAGTTCTTC	CSVDRGQLDEQFF
NA	NA	TRBV6-6	TRBJ2-1	TGTGTCAGCAGTTACTCCAGGCCAGTACCGAGCTCCTACAATGAGCAGTTCTTC	CVSSYSRPVPSSYNEQFF
NA	many	TRBV7-6	TRBJ2-7	TGTGCCAGCAGCTTGGAAGCCTCCGAGCAGTACTTC	CASSLEASEQYF
NA	NA	TRBV5-4	TRBJ2-7	TGTGCCAGCAGCTCCGAGGGGGGGAGGTCCTACGAGCAGTACTTC	CASSSEGGRSYEQYF
NA	NA	TRBV30	TRBJ1-1	TGTGCCTCCAACCGGGACAAGGGAATTAAAGCTTTCTTT	CASNRDKGIKAFF
TRBD1	many	TRBV27	TRBJ2-7	TGTGCCAGCAGTCAGGGGACAGTGACGCGGGACGAGCAGTACTTC	CASSQGTVTRDEQYF
TRBD1	few	TRBV12-5	TRBJ2-3	TGTGCTAGTGGTTTCAGTGCCCGGACAGGGGACACAGATACGCAGTATTTT	CASGFSARTGDTDTQYF
NA	many	TRBV10-1	TRBJ2-3	TGCGCCAGCAGTGAGTTCCCGAGCACAGATACGCAGTATTTT	CASSEFPSTDTQYF
NA	NA	TRBV6-1	TRBJ2-5	TGTGCCAGAAGATCCGAGTCGGACGGTGGGACCCAGTACTTC	CARRSESDGGTQYF
NA	many	TRBV4-2	TRBJ1-5	TGTGCCAGCAGCCCGGAAGGGGGGCCTAGCAATCAGCCCCAGCATTTT	CASSPEGGPSNQPQHF
NA	many	TRBV2	TRBJ1-5	TGTGCCAGCGCCCTTTGGTCCGGGGGCAATCAGCCCCAGCATTTT	CASALWSGGNQPQHF
NA	once	TRBV20-1	TRBJ2-7	TGCAGTGTCGGTTTTGTAAACGAGCAGTACTTC	CSVGFVNEQYF
NA	NA	TRBV11-1	TRBJ2-3	TGTGCCAGCAGTCATGGACTAGATACGCAGTATTTT	CASSHGLDTQYF
TRBD2	many	TRBV28	TRBJ2-7	TGTGCCAGCAGTTTAAGGTCCAGCGGGGTGAACGAGCAGTACTTC	CASSLRSSGVNEQYF
NA	NA	TRBV11-2	TRBJ1-1	TGTGCCAGCAGCTTAGATTTTGGTTTGAACACTGAAGCTTTCTTT	CASSLDFGLNTEAFF
TRBD1	many	TRBV11-2	TRBJ2-5	TGTGCCAGCAGCTTCCAGGACAGGGATCTAGAGACCCAGTACTTC	CASSFQDRDLETQYF
NA	many	TRBV10-3	TRBJ1-5	TGTGCCATCAGAAGGGATGTGAATCAGCCCCAGCATTTT	CAIRRDVNQPQHF
NA	many	TRBV3-1	TRBJ1-1	TGTGCCAGCAGCCAAGATGGGGTCTGGGGTGAAGCTTTCTTT	CASSQDGVWGEAFF
TRBD1	few	TRBV3-1	TRBJ2-1	TGTGCCAGCAGCACTCACGACAGGGGGCTAGCGCTAAACCCCGGTGAGCAGTTCTTC	CASSTHDRGLALNPGEQFF
TRBD2	NA	TRBV20-1	TRBJ2-7	TGCAGTGCTAGAAGGACGGGGGGTTTCTTCTACGAGCAGTACTTC	CSARRTGGFFYEQYF
NA	many	TRBV18	TRBJ1-6	TGTGCCAGCTCACCACGCGGGATGGGGGACAATTCACCCCTCCACTTT	CASSPRGMGDNSPLHF
TRBD1	few	TRBV12-3/TRBV12-4	TRBJ1-1	TGTGCCAGCACCGACCTTAGGGACAGGGGGCCTTTGAACACTGAAGCTTTCTTT	CASTDLRDRGPLNTEAFF
NA	NA	TRBV4-2	TRBJ2-1	TGTGCCAGCAGTCTCGACCAGAGGAGCGTTCGGTCCAATGAGCAGTTCTTC	CASSLDQRSVRSNEQFF
TRBD1	many	TRBV28	TRBJ1-5	TGTGCCAGCAGAGACGGGACAGTCATTGAGCAATTGCCCCAGCATTTT	CASRDGTVIEQLPQHF
NA	many	TRBV6-1	TRBJ1-4	TGTGCCACCCTTCATGACCCGACCGTCCGACGAGAAAAACTGTTTTTT	CATLHDPTVRREKLFF
TRBD2	many	TRBV20-1	TRBJ2-1	TGCAGTGCTAGATCTAGCGGGAGAGGTAATGAGCAGTTCTTC	CSARSSGRGNEQFF
NA	few	TRBV12-3/TRBV12-4	TRBJ2-5	TGTGCCAGCAGATCCTCCTTTCAAGAGACCCAGTACTTC	CASRSSFQETQYF
TRBD1	NA	TRBV28	TRBJ1-2	TGTGCCAGCAGTTTGGTTTTTGAGACAGGGACGTACTATAACTACACCTTC	CASSLVFETGTYYNYTF
NA	NA	TRBV6-1	TRBJ2-5	TGTGCCAGCGAATTGGTTCCCTACCAAGAGACCCAGTACTTC	CASELVPYQETQYF
NA	medium-sized	TRBV28	TRBJ1-2	TGTGCCAGTTGGGGACGGAACTATGGCTACACCTTC	CASWGRNYGYTF
NA	many	TRBV7-6	TRBJ1-6	TGTGCCAGCAGTCTCCGTCCGGACAGAGATAATTCACCCCTCCACTTT	CASSLRPDRDNSPLHF
NA	many	TRBV7-2	TRBJ2-3	TGTGCCAGCAGCCCCCCCGGGGGAGAGGGCACAGATACGCAGTATTTT	CASSPPGGEGTDTQYF